The present TCR beta chain was sequenced within a study of T cells in Graves' hyperthyroidism and ophthalmopathy. There are many counts of this clonotype. CDR3 length equals 14 residues. V lost 6 bases and J 0 bases, leaving 10 bases between the germline ends. CDR1 is SGHRS, CDR2 YFSETQ, per germline. RNA transcripts gave rise to amplified TCR beta CDR3 regions. The HTBI primer set was used in a first-round RT-PCR of the TCR CDR3. TCRdb fed the multiplex PCR reads into MiXCR, producing one record per CDR3 protein. The sample records hundreds of thousands of distinct CDR3 sequences, roughly a sixth being singletons. Around 10 ml fresh peripheral blood yielded the PBMCs.

The clonotype comes from a middle-aged woman with Graves' ophthalmopathy. The sequenced sample was blood. V is TRBV5-1 and J is TRBJ2-1; a weak D match, TRBD2 (5 bases). The CDR3 nucleotides are TGCGCCAGCACGGGAACTAGCTCCTACAATGAGCAGTTCTTC. Its translation: CASTGTSSYNEQFF. The complete variable domain, with remaining parts taken from reference TRBV5-1 and TRBJ2-1, reads KAGVTQTPRYLIKTRGQQVTLSCSPISGHRSVSWYQQTPGQGLQFLFEYFSETQRNKGNFPGRFSGRQFSNSRSEMNVSTLELGDSALYLCASTGTSSYNEQFFGPGTRLTVL.